This TCR beta chain was sequenced during a study of cytomegalovirus exposure and HLA in healthy donors. Study-level information: Early released data comprised 80 million to 90 million unique TCRs from HLA-typed donors.

Germline lookup yields CDR1 SEHNR and CDR2 FQNEAQ (reference sequence). The CDR3 spans 14 residues. V dropped 3 bases and J dropped 3; count of bases not matched to a gene: 3. The PCR used 60 Vbeta and 13 Jbeta primers. Some clones are missing from TCRdb's copy, which holds only in-frame ones; the method was immunoSEQ multiplex PCR. Found here are some 130,000 clones, approximately 60% of them singletons; the top ten hold over 1.5%. Comment on this clone: The antigen remains undetermined. The same CDR3 is also encoded by other DNA sequences in this sample.

Findings of the study overall: Segments of the TCR beta V type were, in most cases, productive about 87% or about 30% of the time in an earlier analysis.

The origin of this receptor is a human donor in good health. This chain links TRBV7-9 with TRBJ2-5, with 8 bases fitting TRBD1. The sample comprised PBMCs. CDR3 sequence reads: CASSLRTGKETQYF. In nucleotides, the CDR3 is TGTGCCAGCAGCTTGCGGACAGGGAAAGAGACCCAGTACTTC.